The sample holds many counts of the clone carrying this T cell receptor beta chain. Antigen: not known. These data are taken from a study of identical twins' blood T cells. Study-level findings and limits: Each donor's most abundant TCRbeta clonotypes shared more CDR3 sequences with her twin than unrelated donors.

Both ends of each TCR cDNA library bore sample-specific barcodes. TCRdb passed the 5' RACE reads through MiXCR, listing each CDR3 protein once. The sample carries roughly 380,000 distinct CDR3 sequences, about 28% recorded once. The donors were healthy female monozygous twins, three pairs in total. Reared together, all three twin pairs probably met the same infectious agents and vaccines. V was cut by 5 bases and J by 1 base, with 8 bases left in between. CDR1 and CDR2 (germline): MNHEY, SVGEGT. The CDR3 runs to 13 residues. The rearrangement links TRBV6-2 or TRBV6-3 to TRBJ1-1; D possibly corresponds to TRBD1 (5 bases). The receptor's source is a woman between 18 and 50 years old in good health. Sequenced sample: PBMCs. This chain's CDR3 is CASSETENTEAFF. In DNA, the CDR3 is TGTGCCAGCAGTGAGACAGAGAACACTGAAGCTTTCTTT.